This T cell receptor (beta chain) is drawn from a study of blood T cell repertoires in COVID-19. Study information: The United States, Italy and Spain were the sources of the acute and convalescent COVID-19 samples.

Authors' data handling: Estimated nucleated cell counts came from reference gene primer amplification. Measured with immunoSEQ multiplex PCR; TCRdb has only the in-frame clones, and not every one. V, J and clone size are taken as reported in that table, and D and trimming were inferred from the DNA itself. The sample has about 250,000 clones; about 85% are singletons. This clone was counted a few times. The clonotype was recovered from a man aged 18-30 years with active or convalescent COVID-19. The sample consisted of peripheral blood.

This chain's CDR3 is CASSLTREQYF. The CDR3, as DNA: TGTGCCAGCAGTTTAACGCGCGAGCAGTACTTC. J is TRBJ2-7 and V is TRBV28; D call uncertain. Deletions cut 2 bases from V and 6 bases from J, with 5 bases between. The CDR3 length is 11 residues. The germline CDR1 and CDR2 sequences are MDHEN and SYDVKM.